The rows below give T cell receptor beta chains drawn from one sample of a study of T cells after somatic rescue of genetic block. Produced via immunoSEQ multiplex PCR; TCRdb's table is partial and in-frame only. Of about 12,000 clones in the sample, roughly 73% were seen once. Sequences were obtained from peripheral blood mononuclear cells (PBMCs). Receptors were obtained from a boy between 10 and 17 years old. The CDR3 runs from the conserved cysteine through the conserved F or W. The D gene is left open where the match is weak. Not every row has a clone size; where given, it reads once, few, many or a size class.

j_call v_call d_call clone_size cdr3_nt cdr3_aa
TRBJ2-3 TRBV19 TRBD2 once TGTGCCAGTAGTCTAGGACTAGCGGGCACAGATACGCAGTATTTT CASSLGLAGTDTQYF
TRBJ1-3 TRBV13 - - TGTGCCAGCACCTCCTTCCACTCTGGAAACACCATATATTTT CASTSFHSGNTIYF
TRBJ2-1 TRBV20-1 - - TGCAGTGCTAGACCTAGCCGTGAGCAGTTCTTC CSARPSREQFF
TRBJ1-3 TRBV18 - - TGTGCCAGCTCACCAGGGGTTGGAAACACCATATATTTT CASSPGVGNTIYF
TRBJ2-7 TRBV15 TRBD1 few TGTGCCACCAGCATAAACAGGGGGGCCTACGAGCAGTACTTC CATSINRGAYEQYF
TRBJ2-1 TRBV11-2 - - TGTGCCAGCAGCTCCCACGGGGGCAAAGCCAATGAGCAGTTCTTC CASSSHGGKANEQFF
TRBJ2-2 TRBV5-8 - few TGTGCCAGCAGCTCTTGGGGGAGCCCGAACACCGGGGAGCTGTTTTTT CASSSWGSPNTGELFF
TRBJ1-1 TRBV6-5 - - TGTGCCAGCAGTTACGGGGCAGGGGTGAACACTGAAGCTTTCTTT CASSYGAGVNTEAFF
TRBJ2-7 TRBV28 - - TGTGCCAGCAGTTTAATAGGGGATCCCTACGAGCAGTACTTC CASSLIGDPYEQYF
TRBJ2-1 TRBV27 TRBD2 - TGTGCCAGCATCCTTAGGGGACTAGCGGGAGATGAGCAGTTCTTC CASILRGLAGDEQFF
TRBJ2-3 TRBV12-5 - - TGTGCTAGTGGTTTGGAGAGCAGGGAGTTCTCTAGCACAGATACGCAGTATTTT CASGLESREFSSTDTQYF
TRBJ1-6 TRBV5-6 - - TGTGCCAGCAGCTGGGGTGGGGGGAATAATTCACCCCTCCACTTT CASSWGGGNNSPLHF
TRBJ2-7 TRBV30 - once TGTGCCTGGACCCCTTCCGGGACTTCAGGTTCCTACGAGCAGTACTTC CAWTPSGTSGSYEQYF
TRBJ2-5 TRBV29-1 - once TGCAGCGTTGAACCCGGCGGGGAGACCCAGTACTTC CSVEPGGETQYF
TRBJ2-5 TRBV7-6 TRBD2 few TGTGCCAGCAGCTTAGTAGCGGGAGGTCAGGAGACCCAGTACTTC CASSLVAGGQETQYF
TRBJ1-5 TRBV27 - - TGTGCCAGCAGTCCGTGGGATAGCAATCAGCCCCAGCATTTT CASSPWDSNQPQHF
TRBJ1-4 TRBV15 TRBD1 once TGTGCCACCAGCAGGTTACAGGGGGAAAAACTGTTTTTT CATSRLQGEKLFF
TRBJ2-3 TRBV4-2 - - TGTGCCAGCAGCCAAGTTTTAGAGCCCACAGATACGCAGTATTTT CASSQVLEPTDTQYF
TRBJ2-5 TRBV5-4 TRBD2 - TGTGCCAGCAGCTTGCGAGCGGGGGGGCAAGAGACCCAGTACTTC CASSLRAGGQETQYF
TRBJ2-7 TRBV11-2 - - TGTGCCAGCAGCTTTCTACAATCTGTAGGCGAGCAGTACTTC CASSFLQSVGEQYF
TRBJ2-1 TRBV27 - few TGTGCCAGCAGTTTCTCCCCCGAGAATGAGCAGTTCTTC CASSFSPENEQFF
TRBJ2-3 TRBV30 - - TGTGCCTGGAAGACCCACCTTAGCGGAGATACGCAGTATTTT CAWKTHLSGDTQYF
TRBJ2-5 TRBV14 - few TGTGCCAGCAGCCAAAGCTTAGACGGACGGTTCCAAGAGACCCAGTACTTC CASSQSLDGRFQETQYF
TRBJ1-6 TRBV5-1 - - TGCGCCAGCAGCCACCGCCGGGGGGGGGTGACGAATTCACCCCTCCACTTT CASSHRRGGVTNSPLHF
TRBJ2-2 TRBV7-9 - few TGTGCCAGCAGCCAGGGAAACACCGGGGAGCTGTTTTTT CASSQGNTGELFF
TRBJ1-4 TRBV4-1 TRBD1 - TGCGCCAGCAGCCAAGACCGGGGGGGGACAGGGAGGGAAAAACTGTTTTTT CASSQDRGGTGREKLFF
TRBJ2-7 TRBV7-9 TRBD1 - TGTGCCAGCAGCTTAATTAGCATCCGGGACAGGTTCTCCTACGAGCAGTACTTC CASSLISIRDRFSYEQYF
TRBJ1-4 TRBV7-8 - - TGTGCCAGCAGCTTAGGGACTTCAACTAATGAAAAACTGTTTTTT CASSLGTSTNEKLFF
TRBJ1-5 TRBV18 TRBD1 - TGTGCCAGCTCACCACTCGGACAGGGGAGTAATCAGCCCCAGCATTTT CASSPLGQGSNQPQHF
TRBJ1-5 TRBV7-8 - - TGTGCCAGCAGCTTAGACGTATCTCATCAGCCCCAGCATTTT CASSLDVSHQPQHF
TRBJ2-7 TRBV5-6 - few TGTGCCAGCAGCCATGGAAGACAGGTTTCCATCTACGAGCAGTACTTC CASSHGRQVSIYEQYF
TRBJ1-2 TRBV6-5 - - TGTGCCAGCAGTTACGGCCAGGGGAACTATGGCTACACCTTC CASSYGQGNYGYTF
TRBJ2-2 TRBV7-6 - - TGTGCCAGCAGCTTAGTGGAGGGAGTCACCGGGGAGCTGTTTTTT CASSLVEGVTGELFF